This T cell receptor beta chain came from a study of T cell repertoires in cytomegalovirus infection. About the study: Indicated by public TCR beta signatures were CMV infection and matching HLA type.

CDR3 length: 15 amino acids. Trimming stripped 2 bases from V and 0 bases from J, with 10 bases between. CDR1 MDHEN and CDR2 SYDVKM come from the germline V gene. Findings and limits, study-wide: HLA-C-restricted CMV-specific TCR beta clonotypes prevailed in the ex vivo response.

A single record per CDR3 protein comes from TCRdb applying MiXCR to the reads. Among fewer than 85,000 distinct CDR3 sequences listed, 4% were seen once. This clonotype came up many times. Its specificity is unknown. The chain recombines TRBV28 with TRBJ1-1, with a weak D call TRBD1 (5 bases). Sequencing was done on a sample of PBMCs. The sequence was obtained from a human donor in good health (CMV status not recorded). Some clones in this sample may be carry-over from other donors' samples. The CDR3 DNA is TGTGCCAGCAGTTTAAGACAGAGGATGAACACTGAAGCTTTCTTT. This translates into CASSLRQRMNTEAFF.